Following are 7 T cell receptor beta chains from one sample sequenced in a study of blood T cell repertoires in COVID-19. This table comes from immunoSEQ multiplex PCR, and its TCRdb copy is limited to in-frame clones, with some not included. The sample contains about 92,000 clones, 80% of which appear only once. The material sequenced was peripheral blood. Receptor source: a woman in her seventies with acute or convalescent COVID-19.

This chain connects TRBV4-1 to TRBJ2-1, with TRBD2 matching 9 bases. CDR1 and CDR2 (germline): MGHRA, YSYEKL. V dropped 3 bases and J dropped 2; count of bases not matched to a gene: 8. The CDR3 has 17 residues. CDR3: CASSHPVSGSAYNEQFF. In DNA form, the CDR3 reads TGCGCCAGCAGCCACCCCGTTAGCGGGAGTGCCTACAATGAGCAGTTCTTC.

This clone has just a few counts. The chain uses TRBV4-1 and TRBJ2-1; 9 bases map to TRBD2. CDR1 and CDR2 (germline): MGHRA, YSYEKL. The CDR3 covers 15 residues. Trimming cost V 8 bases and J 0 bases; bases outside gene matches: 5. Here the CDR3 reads CASRREGRSYNEQFF. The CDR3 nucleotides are TGCGCCAGCCGGCGGGAGGGACGCTCCTACAATGAGCAGTTCTTC.

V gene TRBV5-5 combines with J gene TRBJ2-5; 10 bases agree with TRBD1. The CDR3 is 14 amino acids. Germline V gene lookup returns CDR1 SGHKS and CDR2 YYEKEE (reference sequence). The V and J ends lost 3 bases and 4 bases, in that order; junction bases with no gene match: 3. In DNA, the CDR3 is TGTGCCAGCAGCTCTAGGACAGGGGGAGAGACCCAGTACTTC. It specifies CASSSRTGGETQYF.

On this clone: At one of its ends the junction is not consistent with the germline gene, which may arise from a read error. The CDR3 nucleotides read TGTGCCTGGAGTGCCTACTACTCTGGAAACATCATATATTTT. Amino acids: CAWSAYYSGNIIYF. This chain links TRBV30 with TRBJ1-3; no firm D call. CDR1 and CDR2 from the germline V gene are GTSNPN and SVGIG (reference sequence). The length of the CDR3 is 14 residues.

The CDR3 sequence is CASSLSVGQGYGYTF. CDR3 bases: TGTGCCAGCAGCTTGTCAGTGGGACAGGGGTATGGCTACACCTTC. The rearrangement uses TRBV5-6 and TRBJ1-2; the match to TRBD1 covers 10 bases. Germline CDR1 and CDR2: SGHDT and YYEEEE. The CDR3 runs to 15 residues. Losses at the gene ends were 1 base for V and 5 bases for J; bases not matched to a gene: 5.

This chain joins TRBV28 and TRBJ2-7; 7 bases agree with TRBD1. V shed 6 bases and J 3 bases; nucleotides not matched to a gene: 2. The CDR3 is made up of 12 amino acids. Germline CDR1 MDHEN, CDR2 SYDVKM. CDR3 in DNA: TGTGCCAGCAGGACAGGGAGCTACGAGCAGTACTTC. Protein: CASRTGSYEQYF. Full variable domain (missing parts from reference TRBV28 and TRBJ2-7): DVKVTQSSRYLVKRTGEKVFLECVQDMDHENMFWYRQDPGLGLRLIYFSYDVKMKEKGDIPEGYSVSREKKERFSLILESASTNQTSMYLCASRTGSYEQYFGPGTRLTVT.

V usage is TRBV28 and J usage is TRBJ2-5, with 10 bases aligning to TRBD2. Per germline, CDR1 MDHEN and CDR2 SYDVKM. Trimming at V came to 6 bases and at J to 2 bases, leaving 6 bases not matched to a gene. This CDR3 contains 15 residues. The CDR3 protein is CASSPLLAGQETQYF. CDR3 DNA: TGTGCCAGCAGCCCATTACTAGCGGGGCAAGAGACCCAGTACTTC.